The next 25 T cell receptor beta chains were all read from a single sample in a study of T cells after somatic rescue of genetic block. TCRdb's copy holds only in-frame clones and misses some; the assay was immunoSEQ multiplex PCR. The table lists fewer than 15,000 clones, roughly 78% of them singletons, with less than 25% in the top ten. The sample taken for sequencing was peripheral blood mononuclear cells (PBMCs). These receptor sequences come from a boy younger than 18.

CDR3 sequence: CASSFMGLAGGPTYEQYF. The CDR3 bases are TGTGCCAGCAGCTTTATGGGACTAGCGGGGGGACCTACCTACGAGCAGTACTTC. V usage is TRBV13 and J usage is TRBJ2-7, with 15 bases lining up with TRBD2. The V gene's germline CDR1 is PRHDT and CDR2 FYEKMQ (reference sequence). V lost 3 bases, J lost 2 bases, and 8 bases stayed unmatched. The CDR3 covers 18 residues.

This rearrangement joins TRBV6-5 to TRBJ1-6; D not certain. Germline V gene sequence: CDR1 MNHEY, CDR2 SVGAGI. The CDR3 contains 16 residues. V lost 0 bases to trimming and J lost 8 bases, with 14 bases between them. The CDR3 region is CASSYSRPQLDSPLHF. The CDR3 bases are TGTGCCAGCAGTTACTCGAGACCTCAACTGGATTCACCCCTCCACTTT.

This chain links TRBV10-3 with TRBJ1-2; D possibly corresponds to TRBD1 (6 bases). The CDR3 has 13 amino acids. Germline lookup yields CDR1 ENHRY and CDR2 SYGVKD. V gave up 2 bases and J gave up 2 bases, with 6 bases separating them. CDR3 protein: CAISETGNYGYTF. The DNA of the CDR3 is TGTGCCATCAGTGAGACAGGGAACTATGGCTACACCTTC.

V gene TRBV4-1 combines with J gene TRBJ2-5; D is perhaps TRBD1 or TRBD2 (6 bases each). The germline V gene has CDR1 MGHRA and CDR2 YSYEKL. V lost 0 bases to trimming and J lost 5 bases, with 19 bases between them. CDR3 length: 17 residues. DNA of the CDR3: TGCGCCAGCAGCCAAGATCCTAGGGGGACTGGGGGGGAGACCCAGTACTTC. Its translation is CASSQDPRGTGGETQYF.

The gene calls are TRBV7-9 and TRBJ2-5; 9 bases align to TRBD1. Near its end, the DNA agrees better with TRBJ2-7, so the J call may be wrong. Germline values: CDR1 SEHNR, CDR2 FQNEAQ (reference sequence). The CDR3 covers 13 residues. The CDR3 bases are TGTGCCAGCAGCTTAGGACAGGGGGACGAGCAGTACTTC. Translating it yields CASSLGQGDEQYF.

This chain links TRBV5-6 with TRBJ1-2; possible D gene TRBD1, 5 bases. V dropped 3 bases and J dropped 5 bases, with 11 bases sitting between them. From germline, CDR1 is SGHDT and CDR2 YYEEEE. The CDR3 loop spans 13 amino acids. DNA of the CDR3: TGTGCCAGCAGCTGGCAGGGAGGGTATGGCTACACCTTC. Translating gives CASSWQGGYGYTF.

The CDR3 DNA is TGTGCCAGCAGCCTTTCGGGACTGCAGTATTTT. Its translation: CASSLSGLQYF. This sequence joins TRBV7-6 and TRBJ2-3; tentative D call: TRBD2 (6 bases). The germline gives CDR1 SGHVS, CDR2 FNYEAQ. V dropped 5 bases and J dropped 11 bases, with 11 bases sitting between them. The CDR3 has 11 residues.

V is TRBV11-2 and J is TRBJ1-6, with a tentative D call TRBD1 (5 bases). Trimming took off 1 base at V and 10 bases at J, with 8 bases between the two ends. Germline lookup yields CDR1 SGHAT and CDR2 FQNNGV. The CDR3 spans 13 residues. The CDR3 here is CASSLVRGSPLHF. In DNA, the CDR3 is TGTGCCAGCAGCTTAGTAAGGGGCTCACCCCTCCACTTT.

The chain employs TRBV28 and TRBJ1-5; 8 bases are shared with TRBD1. V shed 4 bases and J 9 bases; nucleotides not matched to a gene: 14. The CDR3 runs to 16 residues. Per germline, CDR1 MDHEN and CDR2 SYDVKM. The CDR3 loop reads CASSSLGTGPLGPQHF. Here the CDR3 DNA reads TGTGCCAGCAGTTCGCTGGGGACAGGACCCCTTGGGCCCCAGCATTTT.

The chain is built from TRBV19 and TRBJ2-1; 13 bases fit TRBD2. CDR3 length: 16 residues. V trimming: 7 bases; J trimming: 6 bases; junction bases outside the gene matches: 9. Germline values: CDR1 LNHDA, CDR2 SQIVND (reference sequence). CDR3 bases: TGTGCCAGTATCGGACTAGCGGGGGAAGCCTTCAATGAGCAGTTCTTC. Translating it yields CASIGLAGEAFNEQFF.

The V gene is TRBV5-6, the J gene TRBJ1-4; 9 bases are shared with TRBD1. Trimming took 4 bases from V and 2 from J; bases not matched to a gene: 6. The CDR3 runs to 16 residues. Germline V CDR1 and CDR2: SGHDT, YYEEEE. The CDR3 region is CASSGPGTGTNEKLFF. In nucleotides, the CDR3 is TGTGCCAGCAGCGGTCCCGGGACAGGGACTAATGAAAAACTGTTTTTT.

Only a few counts were recorded for this clone. The chain is built from TRBV19 and TRBJ2-2; the D gene is possibly TRBD2 (5 bases). The CDR3 is 17 residues long. Trimming stripped 3 bases from V and 6 bases from J, with 20 bases between. Germline CDR1 is LNHDA and CDR2 is SQIVND (reference sequence). The CDR3 sequence: CASSMLMEAAGAGELFF. The CDR3 DNA is TGTGCCAGTAGTATGCTCATGGAGGCGGCAGGAGCCGGGGAGCTGTTTTTT.

The CDR3, as DNA: TGTGCCAGCTCACCAAGGTCAGTTCAAGAGACCCAGTACTTC. Amino acid sequence: CASSPRSVQETQYF. The chain recombines TRBV18 with TRBJ2-5; no reliable D call. With 2 bases removed from V and 2 bases from J, the gap between germline ends came to 9 bases. The CDR3 length is 14 residues. Germline assignment: CDR1 KGHSH and CDR2 LQKENI.

This chain joins TRBV15 and TRBJ1-5; D is undetermined. V was clipped by 0 bases and J by 5 bases, with 5 bases between them. The CDR3 has 13 residues. The germline V gene encodes CDR1 LNHNV and CDR2 YYDKDF (reference sequence). The CDR3 protein is CATSRDHDQPQHF. The CDR3 nucleotides read TGTGCCACCAGCAGAGATCACGATCAGCCCCAGCATTTT.

The chain couples TRBV6-5 to TRBJ1-3; no firm D call. There are 14 residues in the CDR3. From germline, CDR1 is MNHEY and CDR2 SVGAGI. V lost 2 bases, J lost 0 bases, and 5 bases lay in between. DNA for the CDR3: TGTGCCAGCAGTTACAGGAACTCTGGAAACACCATATATTTT. This translates into CASSYRNSGNTIYF.

This clone was seen once. V usage is TRBV30 and J usage is TRBJ1-5; D uncertain. The CDR3 length is 14 residues. The germline CDR1 and CDR2 sequences are GTSNPN and SVGIG (reference sequence). Trimming cost V 1 base and J 4 bases, with 11 bases left between them. The CDR3 DNA sequence: TGTGCCTGGAGTGAATTCGCCCCTAATCAGCCCCAGCATTTT. It translates to CAWSEFAPNQPQHF. The complete variable domain, with remaining parts taken from reference TRBV30 and TRBJ1-5, reads SQTIHQWPATLVQPVGSPLSLECTVEGTSNPNLYWYRQAAGRGLQLLFYSVGIGQISSEVPQNLSASRPQDRQFILSSKKLLLSDSGFYLCAWSEFAPNQPQHFGDGTRLSIL.

In this sample, this clone turned up a few times. This chain connects TRBV18 to TRBJ2-7; weak D call: TRBD2 (6 bases). The V gene lost 3 bases and the J gene lost 0 bases, with 15 bases spanning the gap. The CDR3 loop spans 16 amino acids. The germline gives CDR1 KGHSH, CDR2 LQKENI. Written as DNA, the CDR3 is TGTGCCAGCTCACCGGTCTTCACTAGCCTCTCCTACGAGCAGTACTTC. This gives the protein CASSPVFTSLSYEQYF.

This sequence joins TRBV7-9 and TRBJ1-2; D gene uncertain. CDR1 and CDR2 from the germline V gene are SEHNR and FQNEAQ (reference sequence). V lost 5 bases to trimming and J lost 5 bases, with 15 bases between them. The CDR3 totals 14 residues. The CDR3: CASSQTPLEYGYTF. The DNA for the CDR3 is TGTGCCAGCAGCCAGACCCCGCTGGAGTATGGCTACACCTTC.

The V and J genes are TRBV10-3 and TRBJ2-7; perhaps TRBD2 as D (6 bases). Between the trimmed V and J ends, which lost 10 bases and 3 bases, there was a span of 19 bases. This CDR3 comprises 14 residues. The germline V gene has CDR1 ENHRY and CDR2 SYGVKD. The CDR3 sequence is CATHPRDSLYEQYF. The CDR3 DNA sequence: TGTGCCACCCACCCCCGGGACTCCCTCTACGAGCAGTACTTC.

The chain combines TRBV9 with TRBJ2-2; D perhaps matches TRBD2 (6 bases). V lost 0 bases and J lost 4, with 10 bases in between. This CDR3 contains 15 residues. CDR1 SGDLS and CDR2 YYNGEE come from the germline V gene. In DNA, the CDR3 is TGTGCCAGCAGCGTAGTAGGAGGGAGCACCGGGGAGCTGTTTTTT. Protein product: CASSVVGGSTGELFF.

This chain uses TRBV27 with TRBJ2-1; D is uncertain. The CDR3 runs to 15 residues. Germline V lookup: CDR1 MNHEY, CDR2 SMNVEV (reference sequence). V was clipped by 4 bases and J by 0 bases, with 10 bases between them. The CDR3: CASSWSYSSYNEQFF. The CDR3 DNA follows: TGTGCCAGCAGTTGGAGTTATAGCTCCTACAATGAGCAGTTCTTC.

The rearrangement joins TRBV11-2 to TRBJ2-7, with D possibly being TRBD1 or TRBD2 (5 bases each). Trimming took off 2 bases at V and 1 base at J, with 9 bases between the two ends. Germline CDR1 SGHAT, CDR2 FQNNGV. The CDR3 covers 14 residues. The CDR3 nucleotides read TGTGCCAGCAGCTTAAGGGGACGGTCCTACGAGCAGTACTTC. Amino acid sequence: CASSLRGRSYEQYF.

This clone was detected a few times. The V call is TRBV7-9, the J call TRBJ2-7; unclear D gene. V gave up 1 base and J gave up 3 bases, with 10 bases separating them. The CDR3 extends over 14 amino acids. The germline gives CDR1 SEHNR, CDR2 FQNEAQ (reference sequence). CDR3 loop: CASSLGGLLYEQYF. The CDR3 bases are TGTGCCAGCAGCTTAGGAGGCCTTCTCTACGAGCAGTACTTC.

The chain combines TRBV6-1 with TRBJ2-7, with a weak D call TRBD1 (6 bases). The CDR3 is 15 residues long. The V end was cut by 4 bases, the J end by 1 base, with 14 bases between. Germline V gene sequence: CDR1 MNHNS, CDR2 SASEGT. The CDR3 DNA reads TGTGCCAGCAGTGTCCGGGACACCGGTTCCTACGAGCAGTACTTC. Translated: CASSVRDTGSYEQYF.

By sample fraction, this clone is medium-sized. The chain is built from TRBV29-1 and TRBJ2-1; tentatively, D is TRBD1 or TRBD2 (6 bases each). This CDR3 region has 16 residues. The V and J ends lost 3 bases and 3 bases respectively, with 18 bases between them. Germline CDR1 and CDR2: SQVTM and ANQGSEA. CDR3 coding DNA: TGCAGCGTTGAGGAGGGGGATTCGACCAACTACAATGAGCAGTTCTTC. The encoded protein is CSVEEGDSTNYNEQFF.